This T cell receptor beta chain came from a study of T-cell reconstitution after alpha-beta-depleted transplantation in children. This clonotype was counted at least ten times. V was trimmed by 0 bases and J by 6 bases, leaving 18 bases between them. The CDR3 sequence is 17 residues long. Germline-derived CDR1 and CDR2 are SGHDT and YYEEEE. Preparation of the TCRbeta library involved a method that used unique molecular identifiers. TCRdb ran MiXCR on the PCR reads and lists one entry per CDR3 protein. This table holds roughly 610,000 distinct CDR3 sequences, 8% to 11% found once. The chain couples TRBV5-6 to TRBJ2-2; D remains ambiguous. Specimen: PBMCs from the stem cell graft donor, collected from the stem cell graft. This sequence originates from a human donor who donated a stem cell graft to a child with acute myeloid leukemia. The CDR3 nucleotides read TGTGCCAGCAGCTTGGAGTCTCGACTCATAAGGGCCGGGGAGCTGTTTTTT. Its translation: CASSLESRLIRAGELFF.